This TCR beta chain comes out of a study of T cell responses to AZD1222 COVID-19 vaccine. This clone was detected once. The germline V gene has CDR1 SGHNT and CDR2 YYREEE (reference sequence). The ends lost 5 bases at V and 3 bases at J; junction bases unmatched: 6. There are 15 residues in the CDR3. The table came from immunoSEQ multiplex PCR; TCRdb's copy has only in-frame clones and leaves some out. The sample yields more than 250,000 clones, 85% to 95% seen once. Sequencing used peripheral blood, obtained on day 0 of AZD1222 vaccination. The source of this sequence is an adult in good health. The V gene is TRBV5-4, the J gene TRBJ1-2; 11 bases map to TRBD1. The DNA for the CDR3 is TGTGCCAGCAGTCCCAGGACAGGGGGCGACTATGGCTACACCTTC. Translating it yields CASSPRTGGDYGYTF.